This TCR beta chain was identified in a study of blood T cells in healthy people across ages. Only a few counts were recorded for this clonotype. Each of the donors had ten milliliters of peripheral blood drawn into EDTA-treated Vacutainer tubes. Each sample yielded at least 5 micrograms of PBMC total RNA. The CDR3 runs to 14 residues. Trimming removed 0 bases from V and 10 bases from J; junction bases left unmatched: 4. Germline CDR1 reads SGHRS; CDR2 reads YFSETQ. Through a sample-barcoded 5' primer and a J-beta primer mix, a second PCR was run for about 6 to 11 cycles. MiXCR was run by TCRdb on the 5' RACE reads, yielding one entry per CDR3 protein. The data contain 550,000 to 650,000 distinct CDR3 sequences, about 27% of them singletons. The sample was also linked to a second study, of T cells of mothers and their children. From that report: A few healthy Caucasian mothers served as donors, and their six children did as well.

This receptor was identified in a boy aged 2-9 years in good health. The genes are TRBV5-1 and TRBJ2-1; TRBD2 matches at 10 bases. Source material: blood. CDR3 region: CASSLVETSGEQFF. The CDR3 DNA follows: TGCGCCAGCAGCTTGGTGGAGACTAGCGGGGAGCAGTTCTTC.